Below are 3 T cell receptor beta chains sequenced from a single sample in a study of cytomegalovirus exposure and HLA in healthy donors. Amplification used 60 Vbeta primers and 13 Jbeta primers. Method: immunoSEQ multiplex PCR; TCRdb's copy keeps in-frame clones and lacks some. The table shows around 120,000 clones, with about 69% occurring only once. Sequencing input: PBMCs. All receptors derive from a woman aged 18-29 years in good health and CMV-seronegative.

The V and J genes are TRBV15 and TRBJ1-1; tentative D call: TRBD1 (5 bases). The V gene's germline CDR1 is LNHNV and CDR2 YYDKDF (reference sequence). Deletions cut 5 bases from V and 1 base from J, with 11 bases between. This CDR3 is built from 14 residues. In nucleotides, the CDR3 is TGTGCCACCAGCGGCGGGACGTGGAACACTGAAGCTTTCTTT. This translates into CATSGGTWNTEAFF.

The table lists this clone with a count of one. V usage is TRBV28 and J usage is TRBJ1-5, with D possibly being TRBD1 (5 bases). V was pared by 4 bases and J by 4 bases, with 14 bases between. This CDR3 is 15 amino acids long. The germline V gene has CDR1 MDHEN and CDR2 SYDVKM. CDR3 nucleotide sequence: TGTGCCAGCAGTTCCGAGATGACAGCTAATCAGCCCCAGCATTTT. Encoded protein: CASSSEMTANQPQHF.

V and J are TRBV5-6 and TRBJ1-4; the D gene is possibly TRBD1 (6 bases). Per germline, CDR1 SGHDT and CDR2 YYEEEE. CDR3 size: 16 residues. V lost 4 bases, J lost 8 bases, and 21 bases lay in between. CDR3 coding DNA: TGTGCCAGCAGCCCGTCTCTAGGAGGGGGGGAAGAAAAACTGTTTTTT. It encodes CASSPSLGGGEEKLFF.